The entry that follows covers one TCR beta chain sequence. Its antigen is not identified. This specimen belongs to a study of cytomegalovirus exposure and HLA in healthy donors. For the study at large: Genotyping of hundreds of donors showed that over 65% belonged to the Caucasian-associated ancestry cluster. The study, taken as a whole, reports: When analyzed later, the rates of TCR association showed variation by HLA locus, with DRB1 the most and HLA-C the fewest. The investigators catalogued 150 to 200 TCR beta chains as cytomegalovirus-associated. Versus the roughly 640-donor mean, an Asian-associated ancestry cluster reportedly showed fewer N-insertions in a later analysis.

Germline V gene data show CDR1 as SGHAT and CDR2 as FQNNGV. CDR3 size: 14 residues. The V end lost 2 bases, the J end lost 9 bases, and 11 bases lay between the germline ends. The PCR had 60 Vbeta and 13 Jbeta primers. Here immunoSEQ multiplex PCR was the method, and the copy in TCRdb shows in-frame clones only, minus some. The sample holds 150,000 to 200,000 clones, approximately 73% seen once. The TCR was taken from a woman aged 18-29 years in good health and CMV-seropositive. The V call is TRBV11-2, the J call TRBJ1-6, with D maybe TRBD1 (5 bases). Sequenced: PBMCs. This chain's CDR3 is CASSLRQGVSPLHF. CDR3 coding DNA: TGTGCCAGCAGCTTACGTCAAGGGGTTTCACCCCTCCACTTT.